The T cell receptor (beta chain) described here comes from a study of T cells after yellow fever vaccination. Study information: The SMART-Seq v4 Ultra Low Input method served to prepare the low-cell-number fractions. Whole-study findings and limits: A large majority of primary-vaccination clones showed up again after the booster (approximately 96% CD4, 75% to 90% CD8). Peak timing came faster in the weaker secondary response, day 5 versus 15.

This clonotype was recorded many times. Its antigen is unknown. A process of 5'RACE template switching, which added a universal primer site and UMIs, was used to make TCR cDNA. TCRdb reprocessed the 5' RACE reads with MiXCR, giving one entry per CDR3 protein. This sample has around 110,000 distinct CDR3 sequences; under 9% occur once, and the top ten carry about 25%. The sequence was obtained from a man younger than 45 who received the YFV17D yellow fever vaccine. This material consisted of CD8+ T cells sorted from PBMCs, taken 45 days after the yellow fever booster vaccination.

The CDR3 region is CSVEAAHEQFF. For the CDR3, the DNA is TGCAGCGTTGAAGCAGCTCATGAGCAGTTCTTC. The chain links TRBV29-1 to TRBJ2-1; D remains unclear. The ends were cut back, 1 base at V and 8 bases at J, with 6 bases in the middle. Germline V CDR1 and CDR2: SQVTM, ANQGSEA. CDR3 length equals 11 residues.